The rows below give T cell receptor beta chains drawn from one sample of a study of T cells after yellow fever vaccination. MiXCR was run by TCRdb on the 5' RACE reads, yielding one entry per CDR3 protein. This table holds hundreds of thousands of distinct CDR3 sequences, over 15% found once. The material was PBMCs, obtained 15 days after the yellow fever booster vaccination. The receptors shown here come from a man aged 25 to 40 who received the YFV17D yellow fever vaccine. CDR3s include the opening cysteine and the closing phenylalanine or tryptophan.

J gene: TRBJ1-2; V gene: TRBV27; CDR3 protein: CASKNSPRTNYGYTF
J gene: TRBJ1-4; V gene: TRBV20-1; CDR3 protein: CSYGGNEKLFF
J gene: TRBJ2-7; V gene: TRBV7-9; CDR3 protein: CASSETLGLAGDEQYF
J gene: TRBJ1-5; V gene: TRBV7-2; CDR3 protein: CASSLQDQPQHF
J gene: TRBJ2-6; V gene: TRBV3-1; CDR3 protein: CASSPYAAGANVLTF
J gene: TRBJ2-7; V gene: TRBV29-1; CDR3 protein: CSAMTGIYEQYF
J gene: TRBJ2-6; V gene: TRBV7-3; CDR3 protein: CASSLKGWGQGTIGANVLTF
J gene: TRBJ2-3; V gene: TRBV10-3; CDR3 protein: CAISSRLDTQYF
J gene: TRBJ2-1; V gene: TRBV20-1; CDR3 protein: CSARGSTQTRGNEQFF
J gene: TRBJ2-3; V gene: TRBV29-1; CDR3 protein: CSVGLAGRDTQYF
J gene: TRBJ2-1; V gene: TRBV20-1; CDR3 protein: CSAVGQGRSEQFF
J gene: TRBJ2-7; V gene: TRBV6-5; CDR3 protein: CASSYPGQELYEQYF
J gene: TRBJ2-2; V gene: TRBV12-3/TRBV12-4; CDR3 protein: CASSHALTRNTGELFF
J gene: TRBJ2-3; V gene: TRBV7-9; CDR3 protein: CASSTTSVDTQYF
J gene: TRBJ2-2; V gene: TRBV20-1; CDR3 protein: CSAEVGGARGELFF
J gene: TRBJ2-1; V gene: TRBV7-9; CDR3 protein: CASTRGSSQSHEQFF
J gene: TRBJ2-1; V gene: TRBV4-3; CDR3 protein: CASSNRLAEYNEQFF
J gene: TRBJ1-5; V gene: TRBV12-3/TRBV12-4; CDR3 protein: CASRQQGNQPQHF
J gene: TRBJ2-3; V gene: TRBV7-2; CDR3 protein: CASSFGIGTLGDTQYF
J gene: TRBJ2-3; V gene: TRBV5-1; CDR3 protein: CASSERLAGADTQYF
J gene: TRBJ1-1; V gene: TRBV27; CDR3 protein: CASSFAGGSGTEAFF
J gene: TRBJ2-3; V gene: TRBV25-1; CDR3 protein: CASSEWSHYTDTQYF
J gene: TRBJ1-1; V gene: TRBV7-9; CDR3 protein: CASSYDIWDTEAFF
J gene: TRBJ2-5; V gene: TRBV20-1; CDR3 protein: CSAPAIETQYF
J gene: TRBJ2-5; V gene: TRBV5-5; CDR3 protein: CASSLGPAGAGETQYF
J gene: TRBJ1-4; V gene: TRBV20-1; CDR3 protein: CSAPKFGHLFF
J gene: TRBJ1-1; V gene: TRBV7-2; CDR3 protein: CASSSQGGGYTEAFF